The 28 T cell receptor beta chains below were found in one sample sequenced in a study of graft-versus-host responses after intestinal transplantation. No antigen is known for these receptors. The data were produced by immunoSEQ multiplex PCR, yet TCRdb's version contains in-frame clones alone and is incomplete. The data hold approximately 78,000 clones, with roughly 87% observed a single time. The material was unstimulated CD8+ T cells sorted from spleen or lymph node cells, obtained before transplant. These TCRs come from a human donor who was the organ donor for an intestinal transplant.

The chain is built from TRBV7-9 and TRBJ1-4; no definite D call. The CDR3 is 15 amino acids. Germline V gene sequence: CDR1 SEHNR, CDR2 FQNEAQ (reference sequence). Trimming took 2 bases from V and 7 from J, leaving 14 bases between them. The CDR3: CASSLWRDVGEKLFF. The CDR3 DNA follows: TGTGCCAGCAGCTTATGGAGGGATGTGGGTGAAAAACTGTTTTTT. Combining the CDR3 with reference TRBV7-9 and TRBJ1-4 gives the whole variable domain DTGVSQNPRHKITKRGQNVTFRCDPISEHNRLYWYRQTLGQGPEFLTYFQNEAQLEKSRLLSDRFSAERPKGSFSTLEIQRTEQGDSAMYLCASSLWRDVGEKLFFGSGTQLSVL.

The rearrangement uses TRBV7-2 and TRBJ2-2, with TRBD1 matching 9 bases. V dropped 7 bases and J dropped 6; count of bases not matched to a gene: 12. This CDR3 spans 16 amino acids. Germline CDR1 reads SGHTA; CDR2 reads FQGNSA. CDR3 bases: TGTGCCAGCACCTACATAGGGACAGGGTACTCCGGGGAGCTGTTTTTT. Its translation: CASTYIGTGYSGELFF. The full variable domain, completed using reference TRBV7-2 and TRBJ2-2, is GAGVSQSPSNKVTEKGKDVELRCDPISGHTALYWYRQSLGQGLEFLIYFQGNSAPDKSGLPSDRFSAERTGGSVSTLTIQRTQQEDSAVYLCASTYIGTGYSGELFFGEGSRLTVL.

The rearrangement joins TRBV7-6 to TRBJ1-1; D uncertain. The germline V and J ends were trimmed by 0 bases and 4 bases, with 6 bases remaining between them. Germline V gene sequence: CDR1 SGHVS, CDR2 FNYEAQ. The CDR3 is made up of 13 amino acids. CDR3 nucleotide sequence: TGTGCCAGCAGCTTAGCGGAAAGCACTGAAGCTTTCTTT. Its translation: CASSLAESTEAFF.

The chain has TRBV27 and TRBJ1-2; 11 positions match TRBD1. This CDR3 is 14 amino acids long. V lost 7 bases and J lost 8; bases outside the gene matches: 9. From germline, CDR1 is MNHEY and CDR2 SMNVEV (reference sequence). The CDR3 region is CASTSGQGALGYTF. CDR3 nucleotide sequence: TGTGCCAGCACTTCCGGACAGGGGGCGTTAGGCTACACCTTC.

A few counts support this clone. The chain employs TRBV7-2 and TRBJ2-3, with a tentative D call TRBD2 (5 bases). V was pared by 7 bases and J by 0 bases, with 14 bases between. The CDR3 runs to 15 residues. From germline, CDR1 is SGHTA and CDR2 FQGNSA. This chain's CDR3 is CASTTRAGSTDTQYF. DNA for the CDR3: TGTGCCAGCACCACGAGGGCAGGTAGCACAGATACGCAGTATTTT.

This clone was detected once. CDR3 in DNA: TGTGCCAGCAGCTTAGTGGCCTACGAGCAGTACTTC. Its translation is CASSLVAYEQYF. The chain is built from TRBV7-8 and TRBJ2-5; D gene ambiguous. The closer fit of TRBJ2-7 to the DNA end suggests the J call may be wrong. CDR3 size: 12 residues. Germline CDR1 is SGHVS and CDR2 is FQNEAQ.

This chain joins TRBV18 and TRBJ2-7; 7 nucleotides agree with TRBD1. CDR1 is KGHSH, CDR2 LQKENI, per germline. CDR3 length: 15 residues. The junction had 6 bases not matched to a gene; V was cut back by 3 bases and J by 1 base. CDR3 coding DNA: TGTGCCAGCTCACCGAGGGACAGAGTATCCTACGAGCAGTACTTC. It encodes CASSPRDRVSYEQYF.

The J gene is TRBJ2-6, the V gene TRBV4-1, with D unresolved. V was cut by 6 bases and J by 3 bases, with 9 bases left in between. CDR1 and CDR2 from the germline V gene are MGHRA and YSYEKL. This CDR3 is 14 amino acids long. CDR3: CASRQNDGANVLTF. As DNA, the CDR3 is TGCGCCAGCAGACAAAATGATGGGGCCAACGTCCTGACTTTC.

This clone was observed once. The chain recombines TRBV5-1 with TRBJ2-7, with D possibly TRBD1 on 6 matching bases. V was shortened by 4 bases and J by 0 bases, with 14 bases between the two germline ends. Germline V CDR1 and CDR2: SGHRS, YFSETQ. The CDR3 consists of 15 residues. DNA of the CDR3: TGCGCCAGCAGCGGGGGCTCGACGAGCTCCTACGAGCAGTACTTC. Its translation is CASSGGSTSSYEQYF.

The V gene is TRBV28, the J gene TRBJ1-2, with TRBD1 as a possible D gene (5 bases). Trimming removed 5 bases at V and 7 bases at J, with 11 bases between. Per the germline V gene, CDR1 is MDHEN and CDR2 is SYDVKM. There are 12 residues in the CDR3. The CDR3 DNA sequence: TGTGCCAGCAGTCCTGCTAGGGGTGGCTACACCTTC. Translation: CASSPARGGYTF.

The rearrangement links TRBV30 to TRBJ1-6, with a weak D call TRBD1 (5 bases). Germline values: CDR1 GTSNPN, CDR2 SVGIG (reference sequence). V was clipped by 3 bases and J by 9 bases, with 6 bases between them. The CDR3 has 11 residues. The CDR3 region has the DNA TGTGCCTGGAGGAGGGGTTCACCCCTCCACTTT. Amino acids: CAWRRGSPLHF.

This clone was counted a single time. This rearrangement joins TRBV11-2 to TRBJ2-6; no reliable D call. CDR1 SGHAT and CDR2 FQNNGV come from the germline V gene. V was pared by 5 bases and J by 7 bases, with 27 bases between. The CDR3 is 19 amino acids. The CDR3 here is CASSITYVSPEKGANVLTF. Written as DNA, the CDR3 is TGTGCCAGCAGCATCACTTATGTCAGTCCAGAGAAGGGCGCCAACGTCCTGACTTTC.

This rearrangement joins TRBV9 to TRBJ2-2; tentatively, D is TRBD1 (6 bases). V lost 1 base to trimming and J lost 2 bases, with 12 bases between them. The CDR3 totals 16 residues. Looked up from germline, CDR1 is SGDLS and CDR2 is YYNGEE. CDR3 sequence (DNA): TGTGCCAGCAGCGTATATCCAGGGGTCAACACCGGGGAGCTGTTTTTT. Encoded protein: CASSVYPGVNTGELFF.

This clone is a singleton in its sample. The chain uses TRBV4-1 and TRBJ2-5, with 7 bases identical to TRBD2. V dropped 0 bases and J dropped 4; count of bases not matched to a gene: 5. Germline V lookup: CDR1 MGHRA, CDR2 YSYEKL. The CDR3 has 15 amino acids. CDR3 protein: CASSQDISGGETQYF. The CDR3 region has the DNA TGCGCCAGCAGCCAAGATATTTCGGGGGGAGAGACCCAGTACTTC.

This chain links TRBV6-1 with TRBJ2-7; TRBD1 agrees at 7 bases. Trimming removed 3 bases from V and 3 bases from J; junction bases left unmatched: 8. CDR1 and CDR2 from the germline V gene are MNHNS and SASEGT. CDR3 length: 15 amino acids. This CDR3 reads CASSDPRDSFYEQYF. CDR3 nucleotides: TGTGCCAGCAGTGACCCCCGGGACAGTTTCTACGAGCAGTACTTC.

In nucleotides, the CDR3 is TGCAGCGTTTTCAGTGCGAACACCGGGGAGCTGTTTTTT. Its translation is CSVFSANTGELFF. V usage is TRBV29-1 and J usage is TRBJ2-2; the D is unclear. The CDR3 is made up of 13 amino acids. CDR1 is SQVTM and CDR2 is ANQGSEA in the germline V gene. Trimming stripped 5 bases from V and 0 bases from J, with 7 bases between.

The chain carries TRBV28 and TRBJ1-2; no definite D call. Germline V gives CDR1 MDHEN, CDR2 SYDVKM. Trimming took 6 bases from V and 3 from J, leaving 5 bases between them. The CDR3 has 11 residues. CDR3 coding DNA: TGTGCCAGCAGAGCCTACTATGGCTACACCTTC. Amino acids: CASRAYYGYTF.

The J gene is TRBJ2-1, the V gene TRBV5-6; 8 bases align to TRBD2. The V gene's germline CDR1 is SGHDT and CDR2 YYEEEE. The CDR3 has 14 amino acids. The V and J ends lost 7 bases and 4 bases, in that order; junction bases with no gene match: 7. CDR3 DNA: TGTGCCAGCGGCATGCGGGGGGTATACAATGAGCAGTTCTTC. Translating gives CASGMRGVYNEQFF.

The V and J genes are TRBV7-8 and TRBJ2-2, with a possible D match to TRBD2 (6 bases). The CDR3 is made up of 15 amino acids. With 5 bases removed from V and 1 base from J, the gap between germline ends came to 11 bases. Germline loops: CDR1 SGHVS, CDR2 FQNEAQ. The CDR3 is CASSPLGGNTGELFF. CDR3 in DNA: TGTGCCAGCAGCCCCCTCGGGGGGAACACCGGGGAGCTGTTTTTT.

The chain combines TRBV12-5 with TRBJ2-1; D perhaps matches TRBD2 (5 bases). Germline lookup yields CDR1 LGHNT and CDR2 FRNRAP. V shed 3 bases and J shed 7 bases, with 7 bases lying between them. The CDR3 is made up of 12 amino acids. The CDR3 region is CASGLLGNEQFF. Here the CDR3 DNA reads TGTGCTAGTGGTTTACTAGGGAATGAGCAGTTCTTC.

The chain links TRBV9 to TRBJ2-7, with D maybe TRBD2 (6 bases). The germline gives CDR1 SGDLS, CDR2 YYNGEE. This CDR3 is built from 14 residues. Trimming pared 2 bases from V and 2 bases from J, leaving 11 bases between. The CDR3, as DNA: TGTGCCAGCAGCGTGGGGGGATCGACCTACGAGCAGTACTTC. Translated, it gives CASSVGGSTYEQYF.

V is TRBV4-1 and J is TRBJ2-7, with 11 bases identical to TRBD2. This CDR3 has 15 amino acids. V lost 5 bases and J lost 2; bases outside the gene matches: 5. Germline V CDR1 and CDR2: MGHRA, YSYEKL. The CDR3 coding sequence is TGCGCCAGCAGCAAGAATAGCGGGGGGGCCTACGAGCAGTACTTC. This translates into CASSKNSGGAYEQYF.

The V and J genes are TRBV2 and TRBJ1-1; 7 nucleotides match TRBD1. The germline gives CDR1 SNHLY, CDR2 FYNNEI. Trimming took 0 bases from V and 0 from J; bases not matched to a gene: 7. The length of the CDR3 is 17 residues. CDR3 nucleotides: TGTGCCAGCAGTGAAGCCGACGCCGGGACAGTGAACACTGAAGCTTTCTTT. It specifies CASSEADAGTVNTEAFF.

The V call is TRBV6-4, the J call TRBJ1-3; D is uncertain. The germline V and J ends were trimmed by 3 bases and 0 bases, with 9 bases remaining between them. The CDR3 extends over 15 amino acids. Germline V CDR1 and CDR2: MRHNA, SNTAGT. Written as DNA, the CDR3 is TGTGCCAGCAGTGAAACGGCAGGCTCTGGAAACACCATATATTTT. Protein: CASSETAGSGNTIYF.

This clone came up once. This sequence joins TRBV6-1 and TRBJ2-3; TRBD2 matches 8 bases. Trimming removed 8 bases from V and 2 bases from J; junction bases left unmatched: 9. Germline assignment: CDR1 MNHNS and CDR2 SASEGT. The CDR3 length is 15 residues. In DNA form, the CDR3 reads TGTGCCAGCTCCCGACGGGGGGGTGACACAGATACGCAGTATTTT. The encoded protein is CASSRRGGDTDTQYF.

The chain couples TRBV9 to TRBJ2-7, with TRBD1 as a possible D gene (5 bases). CDR3 length equals 15 residues. Germline V gene data show CDR1 as SGDLS and CDR2 as YYNGEE. The germline V and J ends were trimmed by 3 bases and 2 bases, with 15 bases remaining between them. As DNA, the CDR3 is TGTGCCAGCAGCGCCGAGTCGGCAGGGCCCTACGAGCAGTACTTC. It codes for CASSAESAGPYEQYF.

This chain joins TRBV2 and TRBJ2-7; D is undetermined. CDR3 size: 13 residues. The germline V gene encodes CDR1 SNHLY and CDR2 FYNNEI. The ends were cut back, 2 bases at V and 3 bases at J, with 8 bases in the middle. The CDR3 sequence is CASSEPQRYEQYF. The DNA for the CDR3 is TGTGCCAGCAGTGAACCCCAGCGCTACGAGCAGTACTTC.

This sequence joins TRBV11-2 and TRBJ2-2, with 8 bases aligning to TRBD1. Losses at the gene ends were 5 bases for V and 4 bases for J; bases not matched to a gene: 18. In germline, CDR1 is SGHAT, CDR2 FQNNGV. The length of the CDR3 is 19 residues. For the CDR3, the DNA is TGTGCCAGCAGCCCCCGGGAGTGGTTAGGACAGGGTTCCACCGGGGAGCTGTTTTTT. Translating it yields CASSPREWLGQGSTGELFF.